This is a list of T cell receptor beta chains from one sample in a study of shared clonotypes between healthy human individuals. Only in-frame clones appear in the TCRdb table, and some are missing; sequencing was by immunoSEQ multiplex PCR. The sample lists millions of clones; 85% to 95% were seen once. Sequencing was carried out using naive CD8+ T cells from PBMCs. Receptor source: a man between 18 and 35 years old in good health. Some clones in this sample may be carry-over from other donors' samples. Both conserved end residues are part of each CDR3. The D gene is left open where the match is weak. Some rows mark clone size as missing; the rest say once, few, many or name a class of expanded clone.

>TRBJ2-3|NA|NA|14|TRBV28
TGTGCCAGCAGTTTTAGGACTCGCACAGATACGCAGTATTTT
CASSFRTRTDTQYF
>TRBJ1-2|NA|NA|17|TRBV9
TGTGCCAGCAGCAATCACCGGGGGGAACAGGGTCCATATGGCTACACCTTC
CASSNHRGEQGPYGYTF
>TRBJ2-7|NA|NA|16|TRBV2
TGTGCCAGCAGTGTAGGCCCCTTGGGGGGACGAAGGGAGCAGTACTTC
CASSVGPLGGRREQYF
>TRBJ2-3|TRBD1|NA|12|TRBV2
TGTGCCAGCACCGGGACAGGGAAGGAAAAGTATTTT
CASTGTGKEKYF
>TRBJ2-3|TRBD2|NA|19|TRBV28
TGTGCCAGCGGGTATTCAATCGAATCCGGACTAGCGGACACAGATACGCAGTATTTT
CASGYSIESGLADTDTQYF
>TRBJ1-3|NA|NA|15|TRBV15
TGTGCCACCAGCAGAGGGGGGGGATATGGAAACACCATATATTTT
CATSRGGGYGNTIYF
>TRBJ1-5|TRBD1|NA|18|TRBV28
TGTGCCAGTATCTTCCTTAGGGACAGCAAGGCGGGTAGGCAGCCCCAGCATTTT
CASIFLRDSKAGRQPQHF
>TRBJ1-5|NA|NA|15|TRBV28
TGTGCCAGCAGTTTGAGCAGGGGACGCATGAAGCCCCAGCATTTT
CASSLSRGRMKPQHF
>TRBJ2-7|TRBD1|NA|14|TRBV28
TGTGCCAGCACCCCATCTGGACAGGGAGGCGAGCAGTACTTC
CASTPSGQGGEQYF
>TRBJ2-3|NA|once|12|TRBV9
TGTGCCAGCAGCCGTGGCACAGATACGCAGTATTTT
CASSRGTDTQYF
>TRBJ2-3|TRBD2|NA|14|TRBV30
TGTGCCTGGAGTTACGGTAGCGGGACAGATACGCAGTATTTT
CAWSYGSGTDTQYF
>TRBJ2-1|NA|NA|16|TRBV27
TGTGCCAGCAGCCCCGACCGAGGGCGACCACTGGATGAGCAGTTCTTC
CASSPDRGRPLDEQFF
>TRBJ2-1|NA|once|12|TRBV6-5
TGTGCCAGCAGCGACCCGGGGGAAAAGGAGTTCTTC
CASSDPGEKEFF
>TRBJ2-1|NA|once|15|TRBV28
TGTGCCAGCAGTTTATTCCCCCAAACATACAATGAGCAGTTCTTC
CASSLFPQTYNEQFF
>TRBJ1-1|NA|NA|14|TRBV5-8
TGTGCCAGCAGCCCCCGGGGACAGAACACTGAAGCTTTCTTT
CASSPRGQNTEAFF
>TRBJ1-1|TRBD1|few|16|TRBV6-5
TGTGCCAGCAGTTACTCGTCTGGGACAGGGCTCACTGAAGCTTTCTTT
CASSYSSGTGLTEAFF
>TRBJ2-1|TRBD1|NA|15|TRBV5-1
TGCGCCAGCAGCGGGTGGACAGGGGCAAGGGATGAGCAGTTCTTC
CASSGWTGARDEQFF
>TRBJ2-7|NA|once|15|TRBV18
TGTGCCAGCTCACCTTCCTCGGGATTTCCCTACGAGCAGTACTTC
CASSPSSGFPYEQYF
>TRBJ2-7|NA|NA|15|TRBV27
TGTGCCAGCAGTACGACAGGACAATACGCCTACGAGCAGTACTTC
CASSTTGQYAYEQYF
>TRBJ1-1|NA|NA|15|TRBV30
TGTGCCTGGAGTGTGGGACGGCTAATGAACACTGAAGCTTTCTTT
CAWSVGRLMNTEAFF
>TRBJ1-4|NA|NA|17|TRBV4-3
TGCGCCAGCAGCCAAGTGAGAAGGGAGTTGGGTAATGAAAAACTGTTTTTT
CASSQVRRELGNEKLFF
>TRBJ1-1|NA|NA|18|TRBV27
TGTGCCAGCAGTTTATCCACAGTGATGTCTCCCCATGTTGCTGAAGCTTTCTTT
CASSLSTVMSPHVAEAFF
>TRBJ2-7|TRBD1|NA|14|TRBV27
TGTGCCAGCAGTTTCCTAGGGACAGGGGCCGGGCAGTACTTC
CASSFLGTGAGQYF
>TRBJ1-1|NA|NA|15|TRBV5-5
TGTGCCAGCAGCTTGTTTCCGGCAAAGAACACTGAAGCTTTCTTT
CASSLFPAKNTEAFF
>TRBJ1-1|TRBD1|NA|14|TRBV27
TGTGCCAGCAGTATACAGGGGGTGAACACTGAAGCTTTCTTT
CASSIQGVNTEAFF
>TRBJ2-3|TRBD2|once|17|TRBV11-3
TGTGCCAGCAGCTTGGGACTAGCGGGAGTAGGCACAGATACGCAGTATTTT
CASSLGLAGVGTDTQYF
>TRBJ2-2|TRBD1|NA|13|TRBV28
TGTGCCAGCAGCCAGACAGGGACCGGGGAGCTGTTTTTT
CASSQTGTGELFF
>TRBJ2-3|TRBD2|NA|16|TRBV5-4
TGTGCCAGCAGCTCGGGGGGACGGCAGGTAGCAGATACGCAGTATTTT
CASSSGGRQVADTQYF
>TRBJ2-7|NA|NA|12|TRBV5-6
TGTGCCAGCAGCTTTGGGTCTTTCGAGCAGTACTTC
CASSFGSFEQYF
>TRBJ1-5|NA|NA|16|TRBV4-1
TGCGCCAGCAGCCAGCCGACAGGAGCGAAGGGTCAGCCCCAGCATTTT
CASSQPTGAKGQPQHF
>TRBJ2-7|TRBD2|NA|15|TRBV11-2
TGTGCCAGCAGCTGGCCCACTAGCGGGAGATACGAGCAGTACTTC
CASSWPTSGRYEQYF
>TRBJ2-7|NA|NA|14|TRBV27
TGTGCCAGCAGTTTTGAGACAAACGGGGACGAGCAGTACTTC
CASSFETNGDEQYF
>TRBJ2-5|NA|NA|12|TRBV11-3
TGTGCCAGCAGCTTGGGATCGGAGACCCAGTACTTC
CASSLGSETQYF
>TRBJ2-7|TRBD2|NA|15|TRBV27
TGTGCCAGCAGTATTAGCGGGGTAGGCTCCTACGAGCAGTACTTC
CASSISGVGSYEQYF
>TRBJ2-1|TRBD2|NA|16|TRBV27
TGTGCCAGCAGTTCTTTGGCTAGCGGGGGTTACAATGAGCAGTTCTTC
CASSSLASGGYNEQFF
>TRBJ2-1|NA|NA|15|TRBV27
TGTGCCAGCAGTTTAGACACCCCGTACTACAATGAGCAGTTCTTC
CASSLDTPYYNEQFF
>TRBJ1-4|NA|few|15|TRBV7-6
TGTGCCAGCAGCTTGTTTCGGAAACCGAATGAAAAACTGTTTTTT
CASSLFRKPNEKLFF
>TRBJ1-3|TRBD1|NA|16|TRBV10-3
TGTGCCGCATACGCGGGACAGGGGACGGGAGGAAACACCATATATTTT
CAAYAGQGTGGNTIYF
>TRBJ1-4|TRBD1|NA|14|TRBV25-1
TGTGCCAGCAGTGATGACAGGGCCAATGAAAAACTGTTTTTT
CASSDDRANEKLFF
>TRBJ2-1|NA|NA|17|TRBV10-3
TGTGCCATCAGTGAGCCCCGGACTGGGGTCATATACAATGAGCAGTTCTTC
CAISEPRTGVIYNEQFF
>TRBJ2-2|NA|NA|14|TRBV28
TGTGCCACAGACCCTACCCCGAACACCGGGGAGCTGTTTTTT
CATDPTPNTGELFF
>TRBJ1-1|NA|NA|13|TRBV19
TGTGCCAGTAGTACTGCAGCGGGCACTGAAGCTTTCTTT
CASSTAAGTEAFF
>TRBJ2-7|TRBD1|NA|15|TRBV28
TGTGCCAGCAGGGAAAGACAGGGGGGTTACTACGAGCAGTACTTC
CASRERQGGYYEQYF
>TRBJ2-1|TRBD2|NA|16|TRBV7-9
TGTGCCAGCAGCTTAGGGCTAGCGGTATCCTACAATGAGCAGTTCTTC
CASSLGLAVSYNEQFF
>TRBJ1-5|NA|few|14|TRBV2
TGTGCCAGCAGTGAAAAGGCCAAGGGTCAGCCCCAGCATTTT
CASSEKAKGQPQHF
>TRBJ2-7|NA|once|13|TRBV27
TGTGCCAGCAGTTTAGCTAGGTCTGGCGAGCAGTACTTC
CASSLARSGEQYF
>TRBJ1-5|NA|NA|11|TRBV5-4
TGTGCCAGCAGCCCATATCAGCCCCAGCATTTT
CASSPYQPQHF
>TRBJ2-7|TRBD1|NA|13|TRBV5-1
TGCGCCAGCAGCACAGGGGGCGGCTACGAGCAGTACTTC
CASSTGGGYEQYF
>TRBJ2-7|NA|NA|14|TRBV5-6
TGTGCCAGCAGCTTGTCAGGATGGTCCTACGAGCAGTACTTC
CASSLSGWSYEQYF
>TRBJ2-2|TRBD2|NA|15|TRBV28
TGTGCCAGCACCGCGACTAGCAGGGACACCGGGGAGCTGTTTTTT
CASTATSRDTGELFF
>TRBJ2-7|NA|NA|14|TRBV28
TGTGCCAGTAGAAGTACCCCAGCGCGCTACGAGCAGTACTTC
CASRSTPARYEQYF
>TRBJ2-7|TRBD1|NA|19|TRBV14
TGTGCCAGCAGCCACACGAGTGGGGACAGGGGGCAAGGATTCTACGAGCAGTACTTC
CASSHTSGDRGQGFYEQYF
>TRBJ1-4|TRBD1|NA|15|TRBV10-3
TGTGCCACCAGGACAGGGGAGTACCTGGGTGAAAAACTGTTTTTT
CATRTGEYLGEKLFF
>TRBJ2-3|NA|NA|13|TRBV5-1
TGCGCCAGCAGCTTGGATGGCAGCCATACGCAGTATTTT
CASSLDGSHTQYF
>TRBJ2-7|TRBD2|NA|14|TRBV9
TGTGCCAGCAGCGTTGGGACTAGCGGCTACGAGCAGTACTTC
CASSVGTSGYEQYF
>TRBJ2-2|NA|NA|14|TRBV10-3
TGTGCCATCAGTGAGGTTCTGAACACCGGGGAGCTGTTTTTT
CAISEVLNTGELFF
>TRBJ1-5|NA|NA|13|TRBV7-9
TGTGCCAGCAGCTTATCTGGGGGTCAGCCCCAGCATTTT
CASSLSGGQPQHF